The 2 T cell receptor beta chains presented below share a single source sample, sequenced in a study of shared clonotypes between healthy human individuals. TCRdb keeps only in-frame clones here, not all; method: immunoSEQ multiplex PCR. This sample has roughly 660,000 clones; about nine tenths occur once, and the top ten carry about 33%. The source material was memory CD8+ T cells from PBMCs. Described subset: CD45RO+ cells pooled with CCR7-negative TemRA cells. These receptors all come from a young man in good health. Some clones in this sample may be carry-over from other donors' samples.

The V call is TRBV7-9, the J call TRBJ2-1; tentative D call: TRBD2 (5 bases). CDR1 is SEHNR and CDR2 is FQNEAQ in the germline V gene (reference sequence). The CDR3 totals 12 residues. The V and J ends lost 4 bases and 10 bases respectively, with 11 bases between them. For the CDR3, the DNA is TGTGCCAGCAGCTCCCTCGGAGGCGAGCAGTTCTTC. Protein product: CASSSLGGEQFF.

This sequence joins TRBV18 and TRBJ2-5; 7 positions match TRBD2. CDR3 size: 18 residues. CDR1 is KGHSH and CDR2 is LQKENI in the germline V gene. V trimming: 10 bases; J trimming: 3 bases; junction bases outside the gene matches: 23. CDR3 nucleotide sequence: TGTGCCAACGGCGAGCCGTTCGAATTAGGGCTAGCGGAAGAGACCCAGTACTTC. As protein: CANGEPFELGLAEETQYF.